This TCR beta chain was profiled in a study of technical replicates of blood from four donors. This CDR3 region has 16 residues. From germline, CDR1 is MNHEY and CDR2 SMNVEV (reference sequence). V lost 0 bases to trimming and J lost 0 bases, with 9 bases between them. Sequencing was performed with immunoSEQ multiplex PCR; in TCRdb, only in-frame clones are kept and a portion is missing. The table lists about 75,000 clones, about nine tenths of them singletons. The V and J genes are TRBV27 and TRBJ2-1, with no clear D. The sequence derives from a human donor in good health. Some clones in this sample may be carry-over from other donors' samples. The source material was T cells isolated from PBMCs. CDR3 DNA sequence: TGTGCCAGCAGTTTATCGTGGCGGAACTCCTACAATGAGCAGTTCTTC. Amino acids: CASSLSWRNSYNEQFF.